This paragraph covers one T cell receptor (beta chain) sequence. In the original processing: By means of reference gene primer amplification, nucleated cell counts were estimated. Repertoires were generated with immunoSEQ multiplex PCR, while TCRdb's copy carries only in-frame clones and drops some. That table furnishes V, J and clone size, whereas the DNA furnished D and trimming. The profile shows about 120,000 clones, less than 75% of them singletons. This CDR3 region has 16 residues. V dropped 5 bases and J dropped 6; count of bases not matched to a gene: 9. Per the germline V gene, CDR1 is SGHRS and CDR2 is YFSETQ. This specimen belongs to a study of blood T cell repertoires in COVID-19. Study-wide background: Material from acute and convalescent COVID-19 was sourced from the United States, Italy and Spain. In each case, the material was cDNA or gDNA derived from T cells, B-cell-depleted T cells, or PBMCs.

The TCR originated in a human donor with acute or convalescent COVID-19. The donor label of this sample is uncertain. The V gene is TRBV5-1, the J gene TRBJ2-2; 11 nucleotides match TRBD1. The sequenced sample consisted of peripheral blood. Here the CDR3 DNA reads TGCGCCAGCAGGACGCTACCGGGACAGGGGGCCGGGGAGCTGTTTTTT. Translated, it gives CASRTLPGQGAGELFF.